The TCR beta chain described here comes from a study of CD8+CD57+ T cells in acquired aplastic anemia. Genomic DNA templated the TCR beta VDJ and CDR3 profiling. TCRdb processed the reads anew with MiXCR; each CDR3 protein has one entry. Of fewer than 200,000 distinct CDR3 sequences listed, around 40% are singletons. This clonotype was picked up many times. This CDR3 is built from 12 residues. With 0 bases removed from V and 2 bases from J, the gap between germline ends came to 5 bases. Germline V lookup: CDR1 DFQATT, CDR2 SNEGSKA (reference sequence). The specimen sequenced was sorted CD4+, CD8+, or CD8+CD57+ T cells (not recorded which) from PBMCs. The sequence was collected from a human donor in good health. The chain combines TRBV20-1 with TRBJ2-7; TRBD1 is a possible D gene (5 bases). Here the CDR3 reads CSAREGAYEQYF. CDR3 bases: TGCAGTGCTAGAGAAGGGGCCTACGAGCAGTACTTC.